A selection of T cell receptor beta chains follows, all from one sample in a study of naive and memory T cell subsets. TCRdb redid the calling of the UMI-ligation and nested PCR reads with MiXCR, one entry per CDR3 protein. The sample has under 35,000 distinct CDR3 sequences, about 7.4% seen once. The sequenced sample was skin, obtained from a tuberculin skin test site. These receptors were collected from an adult in good health. CDR3s include the opening cysteine and the closing phenylalanine or tryptophan. D genes are given only for firm matches.

v_gene	d_gene	j_gene	CDR3aa
TRBV6-5	.	TRBJ1-5	CASSYSLGLDQPQHF
TRBV11-2	.	TRBJ1-2	CASSGEVLLHYGYTF
TRBV7-2	.	TRBJ1-1	CASSHRVGTEAFF
TRBV11-2	TRBD2	TRBJ2-1	CASSRGLGSYNEQFF
TRBV19	.	TRBJ2-1	CASSGSFGNEQFF
TRBV27	.	TRBJ1-6	CASSSDSELHF
TRBV20-1	TRBD1	TRBJ1-2	CSARGRAGQESARAGYTF
TRBV2	.	TRBJ1-1	CASSEETYTEAFF
TRBV7-6	TRBD2	TRBJ2-1	CASSLAISGGGNEQFF
TRBV11-2	TRBD1	TRBJ1-3	CASSLRGQAGNTIYF
TRBV5-1	.	TRBJ1-1	CASSLSPGRATEAFF
TRBV6-6	TRBD2	TRBJ2-3	CASSYPGGVGRDTQYF
TRBV18	.	TRBJ2-5	CASSPSTGHETQYF
TRBV5-4	.	TRBJ1-6	CASNPGSKGSPLHF
TRBV7-9	TRBD1	TRBJ2-7	CASSGTGDSAEQYF
TRBV12-3/TRBV12-4	.	TRBJ2-1	CASSLKGPGTSEQFF
TRBV20-1	.	TRBJ2-3	CSARDLALSNTDTQYF
TRBV19	.	TRBJ1-1	CASSVQGTNTEAFF
TRBV7-9	.	TRBJ2-3	CASSLVSTQLTDTQYF
TRBV13	TRBD1	TRBJ1-4	CASSRAGTGEKLFF